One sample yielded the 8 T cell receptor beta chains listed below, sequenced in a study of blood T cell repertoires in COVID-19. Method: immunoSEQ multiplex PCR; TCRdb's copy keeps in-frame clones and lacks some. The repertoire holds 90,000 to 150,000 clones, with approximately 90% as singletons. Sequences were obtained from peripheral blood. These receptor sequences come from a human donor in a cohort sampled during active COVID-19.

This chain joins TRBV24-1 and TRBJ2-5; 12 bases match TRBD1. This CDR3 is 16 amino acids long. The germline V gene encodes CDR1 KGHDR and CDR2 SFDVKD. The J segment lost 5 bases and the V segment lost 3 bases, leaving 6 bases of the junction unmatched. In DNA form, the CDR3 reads TGTGCCACCAGTGATCCCGGGACAGGGGGCACGGAGACCCAGTACTTC. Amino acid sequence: CATSDPGTGGTETQYF.

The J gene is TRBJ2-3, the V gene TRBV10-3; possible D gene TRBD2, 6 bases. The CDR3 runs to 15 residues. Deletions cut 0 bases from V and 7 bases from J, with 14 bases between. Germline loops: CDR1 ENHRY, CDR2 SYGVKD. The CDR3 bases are TGTGCCATCAGTGAGTCAGGAGGGGAGATGAATACGCAGTATTTT. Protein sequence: CAISESGGEMNTQYF.

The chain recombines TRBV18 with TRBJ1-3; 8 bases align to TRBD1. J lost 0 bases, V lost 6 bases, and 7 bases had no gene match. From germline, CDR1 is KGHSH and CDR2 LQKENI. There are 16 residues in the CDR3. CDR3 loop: CASSRQGSPSGNTIYF. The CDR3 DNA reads TGTGCCAGCTCTCGACAGGGGTCTCCCTCTGGAAACACCATATATTTT. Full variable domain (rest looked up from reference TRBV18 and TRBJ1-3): NAGVMQNPRHLVRRRGQEARLRCSPMKGHSHVYWYRQLPEEGLKFMVYLQKENIIDESGMPKERFSAEFPKEGPSILRIQQVVRGDSAAYFCASSRQGSPSGNTIYFGEGSWLTVV.

CDR3 DNA sequence: TGTGCCTGGAGTGCGTTTTCGGGTAGCTTTGACTCTGGAAACACCATATATTTT. The encoded protein is CAWSAFSGSFDSGNTIYF. This sequence joins TRBV30 and TRBJ1-3; D is ambiguous. CDR1 is GTSNPN, CDR2 SVGIG, per germline (reference sequence). The CDR3 covers 18 residues. The germline V and J ends were trimmed by 1 base and 0 bases, with 19 bases remaining between them. Together with reference TRBV30 and TRBJ1-3, the CDR3 gives the full variable domain: SQTIHQWPATLVQPVGSPLSLECTVEGTSNPNLYWYRQAAGRGLQLLFYSVGIGQISSEVPQNLSASRPQDRQFILSSKKLLLSDSGFYLCAWSAFSGSFDSGNTIYFGEGSWLTVV.

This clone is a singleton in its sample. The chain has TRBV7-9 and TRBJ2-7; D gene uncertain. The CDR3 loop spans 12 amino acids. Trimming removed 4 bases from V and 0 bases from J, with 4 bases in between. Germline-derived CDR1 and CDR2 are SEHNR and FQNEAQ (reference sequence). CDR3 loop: CASSSNSYEQYF. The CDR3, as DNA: TGTGCCAGCAGCTCCAACTCCTACGAGCAGTACTTC.

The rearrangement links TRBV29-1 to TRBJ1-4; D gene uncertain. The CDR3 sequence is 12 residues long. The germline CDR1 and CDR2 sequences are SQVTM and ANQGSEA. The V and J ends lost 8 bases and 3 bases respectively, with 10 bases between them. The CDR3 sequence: CSTRLPNEKLFF. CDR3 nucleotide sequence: TGCAGCACCAGACTGCCTAATGAAAAACTGTTTTTT.

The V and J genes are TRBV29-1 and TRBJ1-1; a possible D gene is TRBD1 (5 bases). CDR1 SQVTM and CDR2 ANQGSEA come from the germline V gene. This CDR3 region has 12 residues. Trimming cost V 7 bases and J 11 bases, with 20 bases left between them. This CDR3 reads CSGGTTVTGAFF. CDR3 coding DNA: TGCAGCGGCGGGACTACTGTCACGGGGGCTTTCTTT.

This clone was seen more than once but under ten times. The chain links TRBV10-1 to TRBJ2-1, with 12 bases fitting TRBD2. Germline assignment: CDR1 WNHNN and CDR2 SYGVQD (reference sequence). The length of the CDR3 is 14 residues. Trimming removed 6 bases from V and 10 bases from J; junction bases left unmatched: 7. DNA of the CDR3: TGCGCCAGCAGCCCCGGACTAGCGGGATTGGAGCAGTTCTTC. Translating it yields CASSPGLAGLEQFF.